This passage covers 26 T cell receptor beta chains from one sample sequenced in a study of T-cell reconstitution after alpha-beta-depleted transplantation in children. Unique molecular identifiers were built into the TCRbeta library. Using its own MiXCR run on the PCR reads, TCRdb lists one record per CDR3 protein. The data contain 550,000 to 800,000 distinct CDR3 sequences, around 13% of them singletons. The source material was PBMCs, sampled before TCRalphabeta/CD19-depleted stem cell transplant. These receptors were obtained from a girl aged 2 to 10 with congenital amegakaryocytic thrombocytopenia, due to receive a stem cell transplant.

The table lists this clonotype with a few counts. The rearrangement uses TRBV27 and TRBJ1-5, with D perhaps matching TRBD1 (5 bases). The V end lost 6 bases, the J end lost 2 bases, and 14 bases lay between the germline ends. CDR3 length: 15 amino acids. Germline V gene data show CDR1 as MNHEY and CDR2 as SMNVEV (reference sequence). The CDR3 nucleotides read TGTGCCAGCAGCCCCGGGGGACGTGGCAATCAGCCCCAGCATTTT. Translating gives CASSPGGRGNQPQHF.

This rearrangement joins TRBV2 to TRBJ2-7; D may correspond to TRBD1 or TRBD2 (6 bases each). CDR1 is SNHLY, CDR2 FYNNEI, per germline. Trimming stripped 3 bases from V and 6 bases from J, with 15 bases between. This CDR3 comprises 14 residues. DNA for the CDR3: TGTGCCAGCAGTGAGTCCGGGGGCCGAGGCGAGCAGTACTTC. Translating gives CASSESGGRGEQYF.

This clonotype was picked up one time. CDR3: CASSGDRGSAFNEKLFF. The CDR3, as DNA: TGTGCCAGCAGTGGGGACAGGGGGTCGGCCTTTAATGAAAAACTGTTTTTT. The V and J genes are TRBV2 and TRBJ1-4, with TRBD1 identical over 11 bases. Germline V lookup: CDR1 SNHLY, CDR2 FYNNEI. The CDR3 spans 17 residues. The J segment lost 4 bases and the V segment lost 4 bases, leaving 8 bases of the junction unmatched.

This clonotype was observed many times. V usage is TRBV12-3 or TRBV12-4 and J usage is TRBJ2-2; perhaps TRBD2 as D (6 bases). CDR3 length: 16 amino acids. Trimming removed 7 bases from V and 4 bases from J, with 19 bases in between. CDR3 nucleotides: TGTGCCAGCACTCCGGGACTCCTAATAATCACCGGGGAGCTGTTTTTT. As protein: CASTPGLLIITGELFF.

This rearrangement joins TRBV12-3 or TRBV12-4 to TRBJ2-1; D might be TRBD1 or TRBD2, each matching 5 bases. V was cut by 3 bases and J by 15 bases, with 15 bases left in between. The CDR3 is 12 residues long. DNA of the CDR3: TGTGCCAGCAGTTTTCCCAGGGCTAGCCCGTTCTTC. This sequence encodes CASSFPRASPFF.

This clonotype was seen at least ten times. The rearrangement links TRBV10-3 to TRBJ2-7, with a tentative D call TRBD2 (6 bases). Germline-derived CDR1 and CDR2 are ENHRY and SYGVKD. This CDR3 is built from 12 residues. Trimming left V 6 bases short and J 2 bases short, with 8 bases between. The CDR3 region has the DNA TGTGCCATCAGGCGGGGCACCTACGAGCAGTACTTC. Amino acid sequence: CAIRRGTYEQYF.

CDR3 sequence: CASSESDFPGAFF. The CDR3 DNA is TGCGCCAGCAGTGAGTCCGACTTCCCTGGAGCTTTCTTT. The chain combines TRBV10-2 with TRBJ1-1; D gene uncertain. V was trimmed by 0 bases and J by 10 bases, leaving 12 bases between them. Germline CDR1 and CDR2: WSHSY and SAAADI. There are 13 residues in the CDR3.

This clonotype was counted ten times or more. The chain carries TRBV12-3 or TRBV12-4 and TRBJ1-1; D uncertain. Trimming removed 7 bases from V and 9 bases from J, with 18 bases in between. The CDR3 is 13 amino acids. This CDR3 is CASTEDGEWKAFF. As DNA, the CDR3 is TGTGCCAGCACCGAGGACGGAGAATGGAAAGCTTTCTTT.

This sequence joins TRBV6-5 and TRBJ2-3; 9 bases fit TRBD1. Germline values: CDR1 MNHEY, CDR2 SVGAGI. The trim removed 3 bases at V and 6 bases at J, leaving 13 bases unmatched. The CDR3 spans 17 residues. The CDR3 DNA sequence: TGTGCCAGCAGTTATTCCCTACTACAGGGGGCGAAGGATACGCAGTATTTT. Its translation is CASSYSLLQGAKDTQYF.

This clonotype was seen at least ten times. The rearrangement joins TRBV20-1 to TRBJ2-7, with D uncertain. Trimming pared 0 bases from V and 3 bases from J, leaving 12 bases between. The germline gives CDR1 DFQATT, CDR2 SNEGSKA (reference sequence). The CDR3 extends over 14 amino acids. This CDR3 is CSARDTGADYEQYF. The CDR3 bases are TGCAGTGCTAGAGATACCGGCGCCGACTACGAGCAGTACTTC.

This chain uses TRBV12-3 or TRBV12-4 with TRBJ2-1; D gene ambiguous. V lost 6 bases and J 8 bases, leaving 20 bases between the germline ends. The CDR3 runs 15 residues. This chain's CDR3 is CASRGWADPWDEQFF. DNA of the CDR3: TGTGCCAGCAGAGGATGGGCAGACCCATGGGATGAGCAGTTCTTC.

This clonotype appeared a few times. V is TRBV7-2 and J is TRBJ2-3; D is uncertain. This CDR3 has 13 residues. In germline, CDR1 is SGHTA, CDR2 FQGNSA. With 1 base removed from V and 7 bases from J, the gap between germline ends came to 9 bases. As DNA, the CDR3 is TGTGCCAGCAGCTTAGTTCGTCGGAATACGCAGTATTTT. Its translation is CASSLVRRNTQYF.

This clonotype was counted at least ten times. The V call is TRBV5-1, the J call TRBJ1-1, with D hard to call. Trimming removed 0 bases at V and 3 bases at J, with 9 bases between. Germline V CDR1 and CDR2: SGHRS, YFSETQ. The length of the CDR3 is 14 residues. The CDR3 sequence is CASSLEGRDTEAFF. Written as DNA, the CDR3 is TGCGCCAGCAGCTTGGAAGGGAGGGACACTGAAGCTTTCTTT.

There are many counts of this clonotype. This sequence joins TRBV20-1 and TRBJ2-2, with 8 bases fitting TRBD2. The J segment lost 4 bases and the V segment lost 6 bases, leaving 7 bases of the junction unmatched. In germline, CDR1 is DFQATT, CDR2 SNEGSKA (reference sequence). The length of the CDR3 is 14 residues. The CDR3 sequence: CSATRLAGTGELFF. The CDR3 nucleotides are TGCAGTGCCACCCGGCTAGCGGGCACCGGGGAGCTGTTTTTT.

This clonotype has only a few counts. The chain carries TRBV12-3 or TRBV12-4 and TRBJ2-1; 10 bases align to TRBD2. CDR3 size: 16 residues. The V gene end was trimmed by 5 bases and the J gene end by 5 bases; junction bases not matched to a gene: 9. The DNA for the CDR3 is TGTGCCAGCAGTCTGGGCGGGACTAGCGCCAACAATGAGCAGTTCTTC. Protein: CASSLGGTSANNEQFF.

This clonotype has at least ten counts. The chain recombines TRBV20-1 with TRBJ2-5; D unclear. The V and J ends lost 6 bases and 1 base respectively, with 3 bases between them. Germline V gene lookup returns CDR1 DFQATT and CDR2 SNEGSKA (reference sequence). There are 10 residues in the CDR3. CDR3 loop: CSAAQETQYF. Here the CDR3 DNA reads TGCAGTGCCGCCCAAGAGACCCAGTACTTC.

This clonotype was seen at least ten times. J is TRBJ2-5 and V is TRBV10-2; weak D call: TRBD2 (5 bases). Trimming removed 0 bases from V and 5 bases from J, with 13 bases in between. The CDR3 covers 15 residues. Germline V gene data show CDR1 as WSHSY and CDR2 as SAAADI. As DNA, the CDR3 is TGCGCCAGCAGTGAGTCTAGCGCAGCCGGGGAGACCCAGTACTTC. The encoded protein is CASSESSAAGETQYF.

This clonotype appeared many times. V usage is TRBV20-1 and J usage is TRBJ2-2; TRBD1 agrees at 10 bases. V gave up 3 bases and J gave up 4 bases; unmatched junction bases: 2. CDR3 size: 14 residues. Germline CDR1 reads DFQATT; CDR2 reads SNEGSKA (reference sequence). In nucleotides, the CDR3 is TGCAGTGCTAGGGACAGGGGGGTCACCGGGGAGCTGTTTTTT. It encodes CSARDRGVTGELFF.

At least ten counts were recorded for this clonotype. CDR3 residues: CASSLAVGRGNYGYTF. The CDR3 coding sequence is TGCGCCAGCAGCTTGGCCGTCGGCAGGGGAAACTATGGCTACACCTTC. The V call is TRBV5-1, the J call TRBJ1-2; D might be TRBD1 (6 bases). This CDR3 has 16 residues. Germline CDR1 SGHRS, CDR2 YFSETQ. Between the trimmed V and J ends, which lost 0 bases and 2 bases, there was a span of 14 bases.

This chain links TRBV5-1 with TRBJ2-2, with TRBD1 matching 8 bases. The CDR3 is 15 amino acids. Germline assignment: CDR1 SGHRS and CDR2 YFSETQ. After removal of 2 bases from V and 4 bases from J, the junction contained 4 bases not matched to a gene. As DNA, the CDR3 is TGCGCCAGCAGCTTCTCAGGGGGCACCACCGGGGAGCTGTTTTTT. This sequence encodes CASSFSGGTTGELFF.

This clonotype was seen at least ten times. The rearrangement links TRBV11-2 to TRBJ2-5; D remains ambiguous. Deletions cut 2 bases from V and 4 bases from J, with 8 bases between. Looked up from germline, CDR1 is SGHAT and CDR2 is FQNNGV. CDR3 length: 13 residues. The CDR3: CASSLYLVETQYF. The CDR3 bases are TGTGCCAGCAGCTTATACCTAGTAGAGACCCAGTACTTC.

This chain links TRBV7-9 with TRBJ2-3; D ambiguous. V was clipped by 7 bases and J by 4 bases, with 9 bases between them. The CDR3 consists of 12 residues. Germline V gene lookup returns CDR1 SEHNR and CDR2 FQNEAQ (reference sequence). CDR3 DNA sequence: TGTGCCAGCACCCACGTCCCAGATACGCAGTATTTT. Its translation: CASTHVPDTQYF.

This clonotype was detected ten times or more. The chain couples TRBV29-1 to TRBJ2-2; 11 positions agree with TRBD2. The CDR3 loop spans 16 amino acids. After removal of 6 bases from V and 4 bases from J, the junction contained 10 bases not matched to a gene. Germline assignment: CDR1 SQVTM and CDR2 ANQGSEA. The CDR3 DNA sequence: TGCAGCGTCCTAGCGGGAGGAACACCTGCCACCGGGGAGCTGTTTTTT. Protein: CSVLAGGTPATGELFF.

The chain carries TRBV11-2 and TRBJ1-2; unclear D gene. Germline CDR1 is SGHAT and CDR2 is FQNNGV. Trimming stripped 5 bases from V and 0 bases from J, with 13 bases between. This CDR3 comprises 15 residues. The CDR3 sequence: CASSPDGRTNYGYTF. In DNA form, the CDR3 reads TGTGCCAGCAGCCCCGATGGCAGAACTAACTATGGCTACACCTTC.

The V and J genes are TRBV20-1 and TRBJ2-1; TRBD2 agrees at 7 bases. J lost 7 bases, V lost 1 base, and 13 bases had no gene match. The CDR3 is 16 residues long. CDR1 DFQATT and CDR2 SNEGSKA come from the germline V gene (reference sequence). As DNA, the CDR3 is TGCAGTGCTAGAGTCCCCCTGTATAGCGGGCTAAATGAGCAGTTCTTC. Translation: CSARVPLYSGLNEQFF.

This clonotype has a count of ten or more. The rearrangement joins TRBV29-1 to TRBJ2-2, with D uncertain. The V end lost 4 bases, the J end lost 3 bases, and 9 bases lay between the germline ends. CDR3 size: 13 residues. The germline V gene encodes CDR1 SQVTM and CDR2 ANQGSEA. The CDR3 bases are TGCAGCGTTGTTAGTTCGGACACCGGGGAGCTGTTTTTT. It translates to CSVVSSDTGELFF.